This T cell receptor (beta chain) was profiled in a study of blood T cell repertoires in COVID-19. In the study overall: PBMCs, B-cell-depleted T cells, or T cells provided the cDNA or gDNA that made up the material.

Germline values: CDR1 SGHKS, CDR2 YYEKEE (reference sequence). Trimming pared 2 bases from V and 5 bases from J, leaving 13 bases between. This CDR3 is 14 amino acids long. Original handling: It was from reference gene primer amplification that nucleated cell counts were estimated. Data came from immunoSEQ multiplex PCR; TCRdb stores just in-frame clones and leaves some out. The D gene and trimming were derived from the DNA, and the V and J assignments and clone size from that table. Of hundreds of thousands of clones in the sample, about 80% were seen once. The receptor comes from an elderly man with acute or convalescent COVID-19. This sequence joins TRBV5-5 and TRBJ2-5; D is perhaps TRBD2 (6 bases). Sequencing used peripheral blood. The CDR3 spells CASSFSVGRETQYF. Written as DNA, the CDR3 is TGTGCCAGCAGCTTTAGTGTGGGGAGGGAGACCCAGTACTTC.